A single sample gave rise to the 10 T cell receptor beta chains below, sequenced in a study of neurological immune-mediated disorders. Time point defined: longitudinal time-point 2. TCRdb independently ran MiXCR on the 5' RACE reads; one entry per CDR3 protein. The sample lists some 87,000 distinct CDR3 sequences; about 12% were seen once. The sample was PBMCs. The receptors derive from a female donor with HTLV-1-associated myelopathy (HAM/TSP).

This clonotype was recorded many times. This rearrangement joins TRBV9 to TRBJ2-3; a possible D gene is TRBD2 (6 bases). Per germline, CDR1 SGDLS and CDR2 YYNGEE. Deletions cut 1 base from V and 0 bases from J, with 9 bases between. The CDR3 covers 15 residues. CDR3 in amino acids: CASSVQLASTDTQYF. CDR3 sequence (DNA): TGTGCCAGCAGCGTACAACTAGCTAGCACAGATACGCAGTATTTT.

This clonotype was found many times. The gene calls are TRBV12-3 or TRBV12-4 and TRBJ2-5; 9 bases are a match to TRBD2. This CDR3 has 16 residues. Germline trimming cut 6 bases from V and 7 bases from J; bases unmatched to any gene: 15. CDR3 protein: CASRNVGGGDPGTQYF. CDR3 coding DNA: TGTGCCAGCAGAAATGTGGGCGGGGGGGACCCAGGGACCCAGTACTTC.

This clonotype was seen many times. V gene TRBV24-1 combines with J gene TRBJ2-4; the D is unclear. The V gene lost 3 bases and the J gene lost 0 bases, with 2 bases spanning the gap. The CDR3 is 13 amino acids. CDR1 KGHDR and CDR2 SFDVKD come from the germline V gene. CDR3 sequence reads: CATSDLAKNIQYF. CDR3 nucleotides: TGTGCCACCAGTGATCTAGCCAAAAACATTCAGTACTTC.

The table lists this clonotype with many counts. The chain carries TRBV5-1 and TRBJ2-7; 7 bases are a match to TRBD1. The germline gives CDR1 SGHRS, CDR2 YFSETQ. The CDR3 is 14 amino acids. J gave up 3 bases and V 3 bases, and 6 bases lay outside the gene matches. CDR3 sequence reads: CASSSGTENYEQYF. The CDR3 DNA sequence: TGCGCCAGCAGCTCCGGGACAGAGAACTACGAGCAGTACTTC.

The V call is TRBV4-1, the J call TRBJ2-7, with unresolved D. Germline loops: CDR1 MGHRA, CDR2 YSYEKL. With 1 base removed from V and 4 bases from J, the gap between germline ends came to 11 bases. CDR3 length equals 14 residues. The CDR3 DNA is TGCGCCAGCAGCCAAGTGGTGGGCTGGTACGAGCAGTACTTC. Translated, it gives CASSQVVGWYEQYF.

V is TRBV2 and J is TRBJ1-4, with D uncertain. The CDR3 runs to 16 residues. Germline V gene lookup returns CDR1 SNHLY and CDR2 FYNNEI. V lost 4 bases to trimming and J lost 0 bases, with 12 bases between them. The CDR3: CASSVERPTTNEKLFF. The CDR3 bases are TGTGCCAGCAGTGTGGAAAGGCCTACAACTAATGAAAAACTGTTTTTT. Full variable domain (missing parts from reference TRBV2 and TRBJ1-4): EPEVTQTPSHQVTQMGQEVILRCVPISNHLYFYWYRQILGQKVEFLVSFYNNEISEKSEIFDDQFSVERPDGSNFTLKIRSTKLEDSAMYFCASSVERPTTNEKLFFGSGTQLSVL.

The sample holds many counts of this clonotype. The V and J genes are TRBV7-9 and TRBJ1-5, with 7 bases matching TRBD1. Germline CDR1 and CDR2: SEHNR and FQNEAQ (reference sequence). CDR3 length equals 16 residues. The junction had 8 bases not matched to a gene; V was cut back by 5 bases and J by 1 base. Here the CDR3 reads CASSPGRGPSNQPQHF. DNA for the CDR3: TGTGCCAGCAGCCCCGGAAGGGGGCCAAGCAATCAGCCCCAGCATTTT.

This clonotype occurred many times. CDR3 DNA: TGTGCCAGCATGGTCCCCGGGGAGCTGTTTTTT. Translating it yields CASMVPGELFF. The gene calls are TRBV6-1 and TRBJ2-2, with unresolved D. Trimming removed 7 bases from V and 6 bases from J, with 6 bases in between. Germline V gene data show CDR1 as MNHNS and CDR2 as SASEGT. The CDR3 consists of 11 residues.

At least ten counts were recorded for this clonotype. The V call is TRBV10-3, the J call TRBJ2-1; perhaps D is TRBD1 or TRBD2 (5 bases each). This CDR3 is built from 12 residues. V was trimmed by 1 base and J by 15 bases, leaving 13 bases between them. Germline loops: CDR1 ENHRY, CDR2 SYGVKD. The CDR3 here is CAISEFQGRGFF. The CDR3, as DNA: TGTGCCATCAGTGAGTTCCAGGGCCGGGGGTTCTTC.

The table lists this clonotype with many counts. The genes are TRBV20-1 and TRBJ2-4; D perhaps matches TRBD1 (6 bases). V was cut by 5 bases and J by 0 bases, with 14 bases left in between. The CDR3 is 15 residues long. Looked up from germline, CDR1 is DFQATT and CDR2 is SNEGSKA (reference sequence). In DNA form, the CDR3 reads TGCAGTGCTGAGACAGGTCCGATAGCCAAAAACATTCAGTACTTC. Translated, it gives CSAETGPIAKNIQYF.